This TCR beta chain was captured by sequencing in a study of CD8 T cells in Susac syndrome. About the study: The Susac syndrome patients that were sequenced included about 6 with active disease and under 10 in remission. When their blood was taken, patients with Susac syndrome were therapy-naive, taking corticosteroids, or taking intravenous immunoglobulin alone. Findings and limits, study-wide: There was no clonal expansion in the CD4+ T cell repertoires of Susac syndrome.

Details on this clonotype: Its antigen is unidentified.

This CDR3 has 15 amino acids. Germline values: CDR1 DFQATT, CDR2 SNEGSKA (reference sequence). Trimming at V came to 5 bases and at J to 8 bases, leaving 13 bases not matched to a gene. With random hexamers, about 0.5 to 1 ug RNA was reverse transcribed. TCRdb reprocessed the immunoSEQ multiplex PCR reads via MiXCR and lists one record per CDR3 protein. The table includes hundreds of thousands of distinct CDR3 sequences, almost 97% detected once. Sequencing was carried out using CD4+ T cells from PBMCs. This TCR was recovered from a human donor with Susac syndrome. The rearrangement links TRBV20-1 to TRBJ2-3; 10 bases match TRBD2. The CDR3 spells CSALSSGTSVATQYF. In DNA form, the CDR3 reads TGCAGTGCTTTATCTTCCGGGACTAGCGTGGCTACGCAGTATTTT.